What follows are 4 T cell receptor beta chains derived from one specimen sequenced in a study of human T cells and chemical hapten exposure. A single record per CDR3 protein comes from TCRdb applying MiXCR to the RACE reads. The sample holds just under 65,000 distinct CDR3 sequences, 8% to 13% seen once. Time point noted: patch test 3, about 24 weeks after DPC sensitization. Treatment indicated: therapeutic diphenylcyclopropenone sensitization with weekly scalp DPC. The sequences come from whole blood, collected in connection with sensitization to the hapten diphenylcyclopropenone (DPC). The receptors shown here come from a woman aged 25 to 39 with alopecia areata. Some clones in this sample may be carry-over from other donors' samples.

This clonotype was seen only a few times. The chain joins TRBV28 to TRBJ2-7, with D tentatively TRBD1 or TRBD2 (5 bases each). The ends were cut back, 4 bases at V and 5 bases at J, with 24 bases in the middle. The length of the CDR3 is 17 residues. Germline values: CDR1 MDHEN, CDR2 SYDVKM. CDR3 in DNA: TGTGCCAGCAGTTCCGAAGGGGCCGGACGTCTCGGGGACGAGCAGTACTTC. It translates to CASSSEGAGRLGDEQYF.

The table lists this clonotype with many counts. The chain is built from TRBV4-3 and TRBJ2-2, with 8 nucleotides matching TRBD1. The germline V gene has CDR1 LGHNA and CDR2 YSLEER. This CDR3 spans 16 amino acids. With 3 bases clipped from V and 7 bases from J, the junction kept 10 bases outside the gene matches. For the CDR3, the DNA is TGCGCCAGCAGCCACAGGAACAGGGGGATGGGCGGGGAGCTGTTTTTT. Translated: CASSHRNRGMGGELFF.

This chain links TRBV11-3 with TRBJ1-1; 8 bases match TRBD1. Trimming cost V 7 bases and J 1 base; bases outside gene matches: 11. This CDR3 spans 16 amino acids. Germline CDR1 reads SGHNT; CDR2 reads YENEEA. This CDR3 is CASTPGRGRGNTEAFF. The CDR3 nucleotides are TGTGCCAGCACGCCGGGCAGGGGGCGTGGGAACACTGAAGCTTTCTTT.

This chain uses TRBV5-1 with TRBJ2-1; 10 nucleotides match TRBD1. Germline V CDR1 and CDR2: SGHRS, YFSETQ. Trimming removed 0 bases from V and 6 bases from J; junction bases left unmatched: 6. CDR3 length: 16 residues. The CDR3: CASSLEGTGAINEQFF. The CDR3 nucleotides read TGCGCCAGCAGCTTGGAGGGGACAGGGGCAATCAATGAGCAGTTCTTC.